Below, 26 T cell receptor beta chains from the same sample are listed, as sequenced in a study of CD8 T cells in Susac syndrome. Random-hexamer reverse transcription was applied to about 0.45 to 1 ug RNA. Via MiXCR, TCRdb re-called the immunoSEQ multiplex PCR reads, giving one row per CDR3 protein. This table holds roughly 180,000 distinct CDR3 sequences, roughly 92% found once. The specimen sequenced was CD4+ T cells from PBMCs. The receptors derive from a human donor with multiple sclerosis.

The chain combines TRBV10-2 with TRBJ1-6; 7 bases map to TRBD1. This CDR3 has 15 amino acids. Trimming cost V 6 bases and J 6 bases; bases outside gene matches: 8. Germline V gene sequence: CDR1 WSHSY, CDR2 SAAADI. This chain's CDR3 is CASRDRTSGNSPLHF. The DNA of the CDR3 is TGCGCCAGCAGGGACAGGACTTCGGGTAATTCACCCCTCCACTTT.

The chain links TRBV6-6 to TRBJ2-5; either TRBD1 or TRBD2 may supply D (5 bases each). This CDR3 has 14 amino acids. The ends were cut back, 0 bases at V and 4 bases at J, with 9 bases in the middle. CDR1 is MNHNY and CDR2 is SVGAGI in the germline V gene (reference sequence). CDR3 in amino acids: CASSYSRGGETQYF. The DNA for the CDR3 is TGTGCCAGCAGTTACTCGAGGGGCGGAGAGACCCAGTACTTC.

The chain joins TRBV6-5 to TRBJ2-1; D remains ambiguous. Germline V lookup: CDR1 MNHEY, CDR2 SVGAGI. Trimming cost V 2 bases and J 1 base, with 12 bases left between them. The CDR3 totals 16 residues. CDR3 sequence reads: CASSYGYFGSYNEQFF. The CDR3 DNA reads as TGTGCCAGCAGTTACGGGTACTTTGGGTCCTACAATGAGCAGTTCTTC.

This chain uses TRBV9 with TRBJ2-6; D gene uncertain. Per the germline V gene, CDR1 is SGDLS and CDR2 is YYNGEE. The CDR3 runs 16 residues. V was trimmed by 4 bases and J by 0 bases, leaving 11 bases between them. This CDR3 is CASSPRLGSGANVLTF. The CDR3, as DNA: TGTGCCAGCAGCCCCCGACTCGGCTCTGGGGCCAACGTCCTGACTTTC.

This chain connects TRBV24-1 to TRBJ2-1; 10 bases line up with TRBD2. The germline V gene has CDR1 KGHDR and CDR2 SFDVKD. The CDR3 totals 16 residues. V gave up 5 bases and J gave up 1 base; unmatched junction bases: 4. The CDR3 DNA sequence: TGTGCCACCAGTGGGCCTAGCGGGAGATCCTACAATGAGCAGTTCTTC. It specifies CATSGPSGRSYNEQFF.

The chain recombines TRBV27 with TRBJ2-3; weak D call: TRBD2 (5 bases). V was pared by 6 bases and J by 0 bases, with 13 bases between. Per germline, CDR1 MNHEY and CDR2 SMNVEV (reference sequence). The CDR3 spans 15 residues. The CDR3 loop is CASSRTYGSTDTQYF. The CDR3 DNA follows: TGTGCCAGCAGCCGGACTTACGGCAGCACAGATACGCAGTATTTT.

The chain links TRBV12-3 or TRBV12-4 to TRBJ2-7, with 7 bases fitting TRBD2. The CDR3 extends over 15 amino acids. Trimming took 3 bases from V and 3 from J; bases not matched to a gene: 8. This CDR3 is CASSLGGAPVYEQYF. In DNA, the CDR3 is TGTGCCAGCAGTTTGGGAGGGGCGCCGGTCTACGAGCAGTACTTC.

The chain couples TRBV5-4 to TRBJ2-5, with D possibly matching TRBD1 (5 bases). The CDR3 runs 15 residues. V was shortened by 0 bases and J by 1 base, with 10 bases between the two germline ends. Germline-derived CDR1 and CDR2 are SGHNT and YYREEE (reference sequence). CDR3 coding DNA: TGTGCCAGCAGCTTGGTGCCAGGGCCCCAAGAGACCCAGTACTTC. It is translated as CASSLVPGPQETQYF. The entire variable domain, with the rest obtained from reference TRBV5-4 and TRBJ2-5, is as follows: ETGVTQSPTHLIKTRGQQVTLRCSSQSGHNTVSWYQQALGQGPQFIFQYYREEENGRGNFPPRFSGLQFPNYSSELNVNALELDDSALYLCASSLVPGPQETQYFGPGTRLLVL.

The chain combines TRBV5-1 with TRBJ2-2; D is ambiguous. V was pared by 4 bases and J by 6 bases, with 13 bases between. The CDR3 runs to 14 residues. Germline-derived CDR1 and CDR2 are SGHRS and YFSETQ. In DNA form, the CDR3 reads TGCGCCAGCAGCGAAAACTCAGGCTCCGGGGAGCTGTTTTTT. It is translated as CASSENSGSGELFF.

The chain uses TRBV28 and TRBJ2-7; no definite D call. The CDR3 is 11 amino acids. V dropped 8 bases and J dropped 2 bases, with 7 bases sitting between them. The germline V gene encodes CDR1 MDHEN and CDR2 SYDVKM. The CDR3 bases are TGTGCCAGCGCGGACCCCTACGAGCAGTACTTC. Its translation is CASADPYEQYF.

This chain links TRBV5-8 with TRBJ2-1; D call uncertain. Germline V gene data show CDR1 as SGHTS and CDR2 as YDEGEE. V was trimmed by 0 bases and J by 4 bases, leaving 8 bases between them. The CDR3 covers 14 residues. CDR3 amino acids: CASSLGLSYNEQFF. CDR3 bases: TGTGCCAGCAGCTTGGGACTGTCGTACAATGAGCAGTTCTTC.

This chain links TRBV5-1 with TRBJ2-1, with 11 bases matching TRBD1. V dropped 1 base and J dropped 1; count of bases not matched to a gene: 7. The V gene's germline CDR1 is SGHRS and CDR2 YFSETQ. CDR3 length: 18 residues. The CDR3 sequence is CASSLSGQGALSYNEQFF. The CDR3 DNA reads as TGCGCCAGCAGCTTGTCTGGACAGGGGGCTTTGTCCTACAATGAGCAGTTCTTC.

The chain has TRBV11-3 and TRBJ1-5, with D maybe TRBD1 (5 bases). Germline V CDR1 and CDR2: SGHNT, YENEEA. The V end was cut by 1 base, the J end by 2 bases, with 21 bases between. This CDR3 is built from 19 residues. The CDR3 loop reads CASSLAEGVEGRGNQPQHF. The CDR3 bases are TGTGCCAGCAGCTTAGCGGAAGGGGTTGAGGGCCGGGGCAATCAGCCCCAGCATTTT.

The chain combines TRBV5-1 with TRBJ2-1; TRBD1 might be the D (5 bases). The germline gives CDR1 SGHRS, CDR2 YFSETQ. CDR3 length: 11 residues. V was cut by 6 bases and J by 6 bases, with 7 bases left in between. The CDR3 sequence: CASKQVNEQFF. DNA of the CDR3: TGCGCCAGCAAACAGGTCAATGAGCAGTTCTTC. Supplemented by reference TRBV5-1 and TRBJ2-1, the full variable domain reads KAGVTQTPRYLIKTRGQQVTLSCSPISGHRSVSWYQQTPGQGLQFLFEYFSETQRNKGNFPGRFSGRQFSNSRSEMNVSTLELGDSALYLCASKQVNEQFFGPGTRLTVL.

In this sample, this clonotype turned up once. CDR3: CASRYGTASNQPQHF. The CDR3 DNA follows: TGTGCCAGCAGATACGGGACAGCTAGCAATCAGCCCCAGCATTTT. The chain couples TRBV2 to TRBJ1-5; 7 nucleotides line up with TRBD1. Germline CDR1 reads SNHLY; CDR2 reads FYNNEI. CDR3 length equals 15 residues. V was pared by 6 bases and J by 0 bases, with 5 bases of the junction left unmatched.

The chain is built from TRBV12-3 or TRBV12-4 and TRBJ2-5; D unclear. V lost 3 bases and J lost 5, with 10 bases in between. The CDR3 is 13 residues long. As DNA, the CDR3 is TGTGCCAGCAGTTTTGGGGAAAAGGAGACCCAGTACTTC. Amino acids: CASSFGEKETQYF.

The V and J genes are TRBV28 and TRBJ2-1; 7 nucleotides match TRBD1. The CDR3 has 15 residues. CDR1 and CDR2 from the germline V gene are MDHEN and SYDVKM. With 4 bases clipped from V and 0 bases from J, the junction kept 3 bases outside the gene matches. CDR3 sequence reads: CASSSPGGSYNEQFF. CDR3 nucleotides: TGTGCCAGCAGTTCCCCAGGGGGCTCCTACAATGAGCAGTTCTTC.

The chain couples TRBV29-1 to TRBJ1-2, with 12 bases lining up with TRBD1. In germline, CDR1 is SQVTM, CDR2 ANQGSEA. The CDR3 has 16 amino acids. The V and J ends lost 4 bases and 4 bases, in that order; junction bases with no gene match: 10. The CDR3 DNA reads as TGCAGCGTTGGTGGGACAGGGGGCACGTCGCCCTATGGCTACACCTTC. Translating gives CSVGGTGGTSPYGYTF.

This clonotype was picked up a small number of times. V usage is TRBV5-6 and J usage is TRBJ2-5; D could derive from TRBD1 or TRBD2 (5 bases each). V lost 3 bases, J lost 1 base, and 10 bases lay in between. The germline V gene encodes CDR1 SGHDT and CDR2 YYEEEE. The CDR3 has 14 amino acids. CDR3 bases: TGTGCCAGCAGCTACCGGGACGGCCAAGAGACCCAGTACTTC. Translating gives CASSYRDGQETQYF.

The rearrangement links TRBV2 to TRBJ2-7; tentatively, D is TRBD2 (6 bases). This CDR3 region has 15 residues. Germline V gives CDR1 SNHLY, CDR2 FYNNEI. V shed 0 bases and J shed 0 bases, with 9 bases lying between them. The DNA for the CDR3 is TGTGCCAGCAGTGAAGCCCCGGGGGACTCCTACGAGCAGTACTTC. Translating it yields CASSEAPGDSYEQYF.

The chain employs TRBV12-3 or TRBV12-4 and TRBJ2-2; no clear D gene. This CDR3 has 13 residues. Trimming cost V 2 bases and J 7 bases, with 8 bases left between them. The CDR3 DNA reads TGTGCCAGCAGTTTAACCGGTGACGGGGAGCTGTTTTTT. Its protein is CASSLTGDGELFF.

V and J are TRBV5-1 and TRBJ1-2, with D tentatively TRBD1 (6 bases). The CDR3 loop spans 15 amino acids. Germline lookup yields CDR1 SGHRS and CDR2 YFSETQ. The ends were cut back, 4 bases at V and 0 bases at J, with 13 bases in the middle. In nucleotides, the CDR3 is TGCGCCAGCAGCGGGGGCTTTAATCCTAACTATGGCTACACCTTC. This codes for CASSGGFNPNYGYTF. The whole variable domain, filled in from reference TRBV5-1 and TRBJ1-2, reads KAGVTQTPRYLIKTRGQQVTLSCSPISGHRSVSWYQQTPGQGLQFLFEYFSETQRNKGNFPGRFSGRQFSNSRSEMNVSTLELGDSALYLCASSGGFNPNYGYTFGSGTRLTVV.

The chain has TRBV20-1 and TRBJ2-1; tentative D call: TRBD2 (6 bases). V lost 1 base, J lost 6 bases, and 13 bases lay in between. CDR1 and CDR2 (germline): DFQATT, SNEGSKA (reference sequence). The CDR3 is 14 amino acids. The CDR3 nucleotides are TGCAGTGCTAGAGTTAGCGGAGTCTTCAATGAGCAGTTCTTC. It encodes CSARVSGVFNEQFF.

The J gene is TRBJ2-7, the V gene TRBV6-5; the D gene is possibly TRBD2 (5 bases). CDR1 is MNHEY and CDR2 is SVGAGI in the germline V gene. Trimming took off 2 bases at V and 0 bases at J, with 17 bases between the two ends. This CDR3 spans 17 amino acids. CDR3 amino acids: CASSYVAALGSSYEQYF. Written as DNA, the CDR3 is TGTGCCAGCAGTTACGTGGCAGCCCTAGGGAGCTCCTACGAGCAGTACTTC.

The V and J genes are TRBV7-2 and TRBJ2-7; 10 bases line up with TRBD2. Germline V CDR1 and CDR2: SGHTA, FQGNSA. This CDR3 spans 15 amino acids. J gave up 4 bases and V 5 bases, and 8 bases lay outside the gene matches. The CDR3 nucleotides are TGTGCCAGCAGCATCCATAGCGGGGGGACTTACGAGCAGTACTTC. Its protein product is CASSIHSGGTYEQYF.

V and J are TRBV27 and TRBJ2-7, with 11 bases matching TRBD2. The CDR3 contains 18 residues. Germline CDR1 reads MNHEY; CDR2 reads SMNVEV (reference sequence). V lost 1 base, J lost 2 bases, and 10 bases stayed unmatched. The CDR3 is CASSLWGATSGNPYEQYF. DNA for the CDR3: TGTGCCAGCAGTTTATGGGGGGCGACTAGCGGGAACCCCTACGAGCAGTACTTC.